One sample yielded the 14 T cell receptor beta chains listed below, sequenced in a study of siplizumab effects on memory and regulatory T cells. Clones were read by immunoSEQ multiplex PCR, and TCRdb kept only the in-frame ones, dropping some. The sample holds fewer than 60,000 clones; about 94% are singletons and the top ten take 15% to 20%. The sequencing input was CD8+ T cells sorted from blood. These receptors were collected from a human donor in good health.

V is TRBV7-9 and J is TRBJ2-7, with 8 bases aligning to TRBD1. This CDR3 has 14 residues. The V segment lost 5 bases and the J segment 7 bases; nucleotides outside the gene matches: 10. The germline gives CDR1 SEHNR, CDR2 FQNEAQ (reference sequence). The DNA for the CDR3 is TGTGCCAGCAGCCCCACCAGGGGGCTGGGGGAGCAGTACTTC. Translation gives CASSPTRGLGEQYF. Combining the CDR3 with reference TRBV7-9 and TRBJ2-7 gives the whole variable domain DTGVSQNPRHKITKRGQNVTFRCDPISEHNRLYWYRQTLGQGPEFLTYFQNEAQLEKSRLLSDRFSAERPKGSFSTLEIQRTEQGDSAMYLCASSPTRGLGEQYFGPGTRLTVT.

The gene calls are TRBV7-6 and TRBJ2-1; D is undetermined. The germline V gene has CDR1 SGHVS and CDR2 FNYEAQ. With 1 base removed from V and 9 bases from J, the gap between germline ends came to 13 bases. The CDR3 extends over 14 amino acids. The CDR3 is CASSLVVGNGEQFF. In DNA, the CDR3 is TGTGCCAGCAGCTTAGTAGTAGGGAATGGTGAGCAGTTCTTC.

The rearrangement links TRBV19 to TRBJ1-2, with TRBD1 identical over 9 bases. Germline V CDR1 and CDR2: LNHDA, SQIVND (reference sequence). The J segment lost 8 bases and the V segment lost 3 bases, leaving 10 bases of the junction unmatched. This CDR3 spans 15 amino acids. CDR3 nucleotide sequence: TGTGCCAGTAGTATTCGACCGACAGGGGGACACGGCTACACCTTC. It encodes CASSIRPTGGHGYTF. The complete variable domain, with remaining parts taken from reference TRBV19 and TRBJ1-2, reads DGGITQSPKYLFRKEGQNVTLSCEQNLNHDAMYWYRQDPGQGLRLIYYSQIVNDFQKGDIAEGYSVSREKKESFPLTVTSAQKNPTAFYLCASSIRPTGGHGYTFGSGTRLTVV.

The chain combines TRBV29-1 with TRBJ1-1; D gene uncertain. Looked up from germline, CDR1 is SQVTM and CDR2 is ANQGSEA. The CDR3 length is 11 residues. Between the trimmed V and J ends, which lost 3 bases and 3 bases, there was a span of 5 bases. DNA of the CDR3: TGCAGCGTTGATGAAGACACTGAAGCTTTCTTT. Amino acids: CSVDEDTEAFF. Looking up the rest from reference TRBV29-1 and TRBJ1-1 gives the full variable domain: SAVISQKPSRDICQRGTSLTIQCQVDSQVTMMFWYRQQPGQSLTLIATANQGSEATYESGFVIDKFPISRPNLTFSTLTVSNMSPEDSSIYLCSVDEDTEAFFGQGTRLTVV.

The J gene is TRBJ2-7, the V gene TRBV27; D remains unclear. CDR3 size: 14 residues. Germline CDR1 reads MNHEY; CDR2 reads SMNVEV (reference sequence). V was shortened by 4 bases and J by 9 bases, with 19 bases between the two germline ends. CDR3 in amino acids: CASSSNPGFLGQYF. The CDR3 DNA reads TGTGCCAGCAGTTCAAACCCCGGCTTCTTGGGGCAGTACTTC.

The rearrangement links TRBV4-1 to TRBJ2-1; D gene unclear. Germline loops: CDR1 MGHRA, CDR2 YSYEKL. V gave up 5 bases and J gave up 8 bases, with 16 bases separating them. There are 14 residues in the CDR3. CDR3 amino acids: CASSKSVGWDEQFF. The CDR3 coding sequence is TGCGCCAGCAGCAAATCGGTGGGTTGGGATGAGCAGTTCTTC.

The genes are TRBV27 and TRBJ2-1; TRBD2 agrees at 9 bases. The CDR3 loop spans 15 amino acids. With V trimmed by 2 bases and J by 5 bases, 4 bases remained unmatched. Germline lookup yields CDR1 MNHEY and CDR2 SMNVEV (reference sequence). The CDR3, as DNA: TGTGCCAGCAGTTTAAGCGGGAGGACACACAATGAGCAGTTCTTC. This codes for CASSLSGRTHNEQFF.

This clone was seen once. For the CDR3, the DNA is TGTGCCAGCAGCCAAGATCGAGGGGAGCGGAGCTCCTACGAGCAGTACTTC. Translating gives CASSQDRGERSSYEQYF. This chain joins TRBV4-2 and TRBJ2-7; D tentatively fits TRBD1 or TRBD2 (5 bases each). This CDR3 region has 17 residues. Germline values: CDR1 LGHNA, CDR2 YNFKEQ. V shed 0 bases and J shed 0 bases, with 15 bases lying between them.

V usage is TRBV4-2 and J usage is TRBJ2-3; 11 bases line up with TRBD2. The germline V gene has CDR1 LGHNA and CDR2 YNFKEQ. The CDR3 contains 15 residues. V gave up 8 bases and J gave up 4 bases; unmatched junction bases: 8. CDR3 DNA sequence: TGTGCCAGCGCTACTTGGACTAGCGGGCCAGATACGCAGTATTTT. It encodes CASATWTSGPDTQYF.

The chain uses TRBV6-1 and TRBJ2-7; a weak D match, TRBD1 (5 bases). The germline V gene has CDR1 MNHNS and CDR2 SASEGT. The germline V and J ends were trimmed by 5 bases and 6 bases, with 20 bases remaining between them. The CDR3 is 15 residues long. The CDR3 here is CASSPIDLYQGEQYF. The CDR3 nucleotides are TGTGCCAGCAGTCCAATCGACTTATACCAGGGCGAGCAGTACTTC.

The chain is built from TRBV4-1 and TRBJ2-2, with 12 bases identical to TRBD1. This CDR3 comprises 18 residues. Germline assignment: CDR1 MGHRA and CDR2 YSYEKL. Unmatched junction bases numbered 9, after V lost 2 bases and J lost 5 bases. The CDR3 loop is CASSQSLPGQGATGELFF. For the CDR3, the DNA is TGCGCCAGCAGCCAATCTCTTCCGGGACAGGGGGCTACCGGGGAGCTGTTTTTT.

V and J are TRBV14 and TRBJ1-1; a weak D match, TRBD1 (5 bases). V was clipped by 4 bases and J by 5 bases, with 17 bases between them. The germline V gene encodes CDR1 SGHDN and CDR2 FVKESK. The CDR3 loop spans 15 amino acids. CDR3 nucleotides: TGTGCCAGCAGCCGAGAAGGGGTTGTATATACTGAAGCTTTCTTT. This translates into CASSREGVVYTEAFF.

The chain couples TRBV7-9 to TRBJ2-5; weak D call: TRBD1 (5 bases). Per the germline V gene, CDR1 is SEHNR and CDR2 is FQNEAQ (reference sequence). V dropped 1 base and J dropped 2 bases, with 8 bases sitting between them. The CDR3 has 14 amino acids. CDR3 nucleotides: TGTGCCAGCAGCTTAGTGGGGCCGCAAGAGACCCAGTACTTC. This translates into CASSLVGPQETQYF.

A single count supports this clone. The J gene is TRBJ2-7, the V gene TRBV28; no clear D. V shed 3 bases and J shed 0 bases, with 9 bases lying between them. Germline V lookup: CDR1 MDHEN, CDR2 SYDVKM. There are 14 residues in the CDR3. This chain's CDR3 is CASSFNLISYEQYF. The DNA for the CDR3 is TGTGCCAGCAGTTTTAACCTTATCTCCTACGAGCAGTACTTC.